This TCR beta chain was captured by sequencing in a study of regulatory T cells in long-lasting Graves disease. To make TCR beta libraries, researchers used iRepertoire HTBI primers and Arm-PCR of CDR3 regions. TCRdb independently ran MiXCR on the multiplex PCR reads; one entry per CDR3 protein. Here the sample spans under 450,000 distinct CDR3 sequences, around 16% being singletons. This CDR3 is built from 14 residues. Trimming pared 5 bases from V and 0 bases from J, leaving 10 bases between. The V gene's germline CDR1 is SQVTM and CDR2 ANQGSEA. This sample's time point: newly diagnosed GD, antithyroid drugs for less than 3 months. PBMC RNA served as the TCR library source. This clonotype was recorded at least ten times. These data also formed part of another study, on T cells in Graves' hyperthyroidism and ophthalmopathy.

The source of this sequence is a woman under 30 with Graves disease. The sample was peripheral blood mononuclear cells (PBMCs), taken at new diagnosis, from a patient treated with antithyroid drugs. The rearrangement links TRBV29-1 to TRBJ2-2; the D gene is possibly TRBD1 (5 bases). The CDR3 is CSVWGLANTGELFF. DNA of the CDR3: TGCAGCGTTTGGGGCCTCGCGAACACCGGGGAGCTGTTTTTT.